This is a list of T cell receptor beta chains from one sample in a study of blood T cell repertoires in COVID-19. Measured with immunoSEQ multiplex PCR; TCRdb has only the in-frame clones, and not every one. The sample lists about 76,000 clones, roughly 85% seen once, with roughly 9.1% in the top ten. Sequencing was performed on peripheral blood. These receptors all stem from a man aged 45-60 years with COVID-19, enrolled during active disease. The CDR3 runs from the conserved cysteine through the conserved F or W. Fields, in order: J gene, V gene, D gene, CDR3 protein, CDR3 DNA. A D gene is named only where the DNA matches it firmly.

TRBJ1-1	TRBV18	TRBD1	CASSRGQGEYTEAFF	TGTGCCAGCTCGCGGGGACAGGGGGAGTACACTGAAGCTTTCTTT
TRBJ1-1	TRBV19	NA	CASRGVMNTEAFF	TGTGCCAGTAGGGGCGTCATGAACACTGAAGCTTTCTTT
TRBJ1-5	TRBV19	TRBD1	CASSSNRDRGRQPQHF	TGTGCCAGTAGTTCCAACCGGGACAGGGGACGTCAGCCCCAGCATTTT
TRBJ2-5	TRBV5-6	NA	CASSFGQTETQYF	TGTGCCAGCAGCTTCGGACAGACGGAGACCCAGTACTTC
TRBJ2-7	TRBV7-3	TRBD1	CASWETTTGAEQYF	TGTGCCAGCTGGGAAACCACGACAGGGGCCGAGCAGTACTTC
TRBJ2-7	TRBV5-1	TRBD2	CASSSPSSGRDEQYF	TGCGCCAGCAGCTCCCCGAGTAGCGGGAGAGACGAGCAGTACTTC
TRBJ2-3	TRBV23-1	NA	CASSQFCGPSTDTQYF	TGCGCCAGCAGTCAATTCTGCGGGCCTAGCACAGATACGCAGTATTTT
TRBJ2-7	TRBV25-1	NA	CASSVLREQYF	TGTGCCAGCAGTGTCCTCCGCGAGCAGTACTTC
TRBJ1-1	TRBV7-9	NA	CASSGGTANTEAFF	TGTGCCAGCAGCGGAGGGACGGCAAACACTGAAGCTTTCTTT
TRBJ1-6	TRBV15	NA	CATSTPGWDSPLHF	TGTGCCACCTCTACCCCGGGGTGGGATTCACCCCTCCACTTT
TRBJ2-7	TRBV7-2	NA	CASGPRWYEQYF	TGTGCCAGCGGGCCCCGGTGGTACGAGCAGTACTTC
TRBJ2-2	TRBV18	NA	CASSLQGAPGELFF	TGTGCCAGCTCGCTACAGGGCGCGCCCGGGGAGCTGTTTTTT